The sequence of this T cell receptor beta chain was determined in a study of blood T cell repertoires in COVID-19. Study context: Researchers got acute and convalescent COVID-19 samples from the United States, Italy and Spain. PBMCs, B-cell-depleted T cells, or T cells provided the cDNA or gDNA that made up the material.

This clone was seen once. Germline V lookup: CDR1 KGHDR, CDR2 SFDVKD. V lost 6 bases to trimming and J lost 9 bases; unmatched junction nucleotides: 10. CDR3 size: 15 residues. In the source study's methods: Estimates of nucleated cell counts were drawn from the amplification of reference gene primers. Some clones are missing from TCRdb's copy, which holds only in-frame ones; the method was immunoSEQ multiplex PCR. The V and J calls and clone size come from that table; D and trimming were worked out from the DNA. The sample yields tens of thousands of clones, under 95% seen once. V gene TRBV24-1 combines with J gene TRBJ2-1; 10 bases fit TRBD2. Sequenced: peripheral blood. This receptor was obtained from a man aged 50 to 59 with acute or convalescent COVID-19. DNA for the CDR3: TGTGCCACCAGTCTAAGCGGGGGGGCCTGGGTTGAGCAGTTCTTC. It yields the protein CATSLSGGAWVEQFF.